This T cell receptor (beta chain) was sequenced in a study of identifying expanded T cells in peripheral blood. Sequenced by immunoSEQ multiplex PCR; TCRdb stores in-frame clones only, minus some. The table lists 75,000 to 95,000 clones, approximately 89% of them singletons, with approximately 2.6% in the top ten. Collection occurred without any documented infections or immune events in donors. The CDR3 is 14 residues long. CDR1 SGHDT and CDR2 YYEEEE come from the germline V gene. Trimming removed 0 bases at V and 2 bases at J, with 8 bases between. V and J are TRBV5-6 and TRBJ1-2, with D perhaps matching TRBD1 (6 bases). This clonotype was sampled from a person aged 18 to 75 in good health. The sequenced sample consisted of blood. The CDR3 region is CASSLGGQNYGYTF. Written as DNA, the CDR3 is TGTGCCAGCAGCTTGGGTGGACAGAACTATGGCTACACCTTC.